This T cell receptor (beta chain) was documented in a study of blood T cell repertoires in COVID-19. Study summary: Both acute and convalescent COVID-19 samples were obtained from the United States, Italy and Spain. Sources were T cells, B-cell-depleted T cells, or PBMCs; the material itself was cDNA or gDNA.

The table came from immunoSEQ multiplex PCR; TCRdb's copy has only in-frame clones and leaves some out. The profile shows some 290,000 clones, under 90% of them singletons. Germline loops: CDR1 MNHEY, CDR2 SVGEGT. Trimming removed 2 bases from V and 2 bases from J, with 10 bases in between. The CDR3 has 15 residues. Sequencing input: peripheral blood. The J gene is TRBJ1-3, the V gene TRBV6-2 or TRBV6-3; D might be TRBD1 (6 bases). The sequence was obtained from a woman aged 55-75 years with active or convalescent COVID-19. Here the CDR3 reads CASSYAAGAGNTIYF. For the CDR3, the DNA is TGTGCCAGCAGTTACGCGGCAGGGGCTGGAAACACCATATATTTT.